Listed here are 8 T cell receptor beta chains from one sample, sequenced in a study of identical twins. TCRdb reanalysed the 5' RACE reads using MiXCR and keeps one entry per CDR3 protein. This sample yields 1.5 million to 2 million distinct CDR3 sequences, of which roughly a third are seen a single time; about 0.27% belongs to the top ten. The sequenced sample was cord blood. These TCRs come from a newborn girl in good health.

This chain uses TRBV4-1 with TRBJ2-3, with 7 bases lining up with TRBD2. Germline assignment: CDR1 MGHRA and CDR2 YSYEKL. The V and J ends lost 1 base and 3 bases, in that order; junction bases with no gene match: 10. The CDR3 has 17 amino acids. The CDR3 DNA sequence: TGCGCCAGCAGCCAAGTGCCTAGCGGCCTTTTGACAGATACGCAGTATTTT. This encodes CASSQVPSGLLTDTQYF.

The rearrangement joins TRBV12-3 or TRBV12-4 to TRBJ1-3; maybe TRBD1 (5 bases). The length of the CDR3 is 17 residues. The V end lost 2 bases, the J end lost 0 bases, and 14 bases lay between the germline ends. CDR3 sequence reads: CASSLPLLGVSGNTIYF. As DNA, the CDR3 is TGTGCCAGCAGTTTACCCCTCCTAGGGGTCTCTGGAAACACCATATATTTT.

The rearrangement joins TRBV11-2 to TRBJ2-1; 8 bases line up with TRBD1. V was pared by 5 bases and J by 0 bases, with 12 bases of the junction left unmatched. The CDR3 length is 18 residues. Germline V gives CDR1 SGHAT, CDR2 FQNNGV. In nucleotides, the CDR3 is TGTGCCAGCAGCCCCGTCGCGGGACAGGCTAGCTCCTACAATGAGCAGTTCTTC. Protein: CASSPVAGQASSYNEQFF.

V usage is TRBV29-1 and J usage is TRBJ2-5; TRBD2 aligns across 12 bases. The germline V gene encodes CDR1 SQVTM and CDR2 ANQGSEA. This CDR3 is 17 amino acids long. V gave up 2 bases and J gave up 0 bases; unmatched junction bases: 7. DNA of the CDR3: TGCAGCGTTGAACTAGGACTAGCGGGGCAGTACCAAGAGACCCAGTACTTC. It codes for CSVELGLAGQYQETQYF.

A single count supports this clonotype. V is TRBV14 and J is TRBJ2-3; D possibly corresponds to TRBD1 (6 bases). V lost 6 bases and J 5 bases, leaving 24 bases between the germline ends. The CDR3 has 17 residues. Germline V lookup: CDR1 SGHDN, CDR2 FVKESK. CDR3 loop: CASSQTNYRVEGDTQYF. In DNA form, the CDR3 reads TGTGCCAGCAGTCAGACAAACTACAGGGTGGAAGGAGATACGCAGTATTTT.

Remarks on this clonotype: Possible read error: a much larger clone is one base away. The chain combines TRBV12-3 or TRBV12-4 with TRBJ2-5, with D perhaps matching TRBD1 (5 bases). Judging by the DNA end, TRBJ2-1 fits better; the J call may be wrong. The CDR3 is 14 residues long. The chain's CDR3 is CASSIRTLQETQFF. For the CDR3, the DNA is TGTGCCAGCAGTATTCGGACACTCCAAGAGACCCAGTTCTTC.

As regards this clonotype: A read error may be the cause here, since a much bigger clone is one base away. The rearrangement joins TRBV6-5 to TRBJ2-5; 9 nucleotides line up with TRBD2. The CDR3 loop spans 13 amino acids. Trimming took 8 bases from V and 11 from J; bases not matched to a gene: 12. Germline V gene sequence: CDR1 MNHEY, CDR2 SVGAGI. In DNA, the CDR3 is TGTGCCAGCGGGGTAGCGGGAGTCAATGAGCAGTACTTC. The encoded protein is CASGVAGVNEQYF.

To note about this clonotype: One end of the junction is discordant with germline, which a read error may explain. The CDR3 sequence is CSSSLNYPQFF. The DNA of the CDR3 is TGTTCCAGCAGCTTAAATTATCCCCAGTTCTTC. The chain recombines TRBV7-9 with TRBJ2-1; D gene uncertain. This CDR3 is 11 amino acids long. In germline, CDR1 is SEHNR, CDR2 FQNEAQ (reference sequence).